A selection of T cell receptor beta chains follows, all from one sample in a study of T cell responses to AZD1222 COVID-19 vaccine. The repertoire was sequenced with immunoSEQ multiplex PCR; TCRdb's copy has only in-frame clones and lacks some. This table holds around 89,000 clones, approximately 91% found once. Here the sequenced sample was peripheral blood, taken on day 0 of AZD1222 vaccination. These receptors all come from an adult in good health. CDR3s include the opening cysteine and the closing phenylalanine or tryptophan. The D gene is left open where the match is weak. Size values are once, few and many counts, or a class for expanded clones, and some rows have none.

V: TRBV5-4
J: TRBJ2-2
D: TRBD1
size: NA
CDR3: CASSSGGQGTGELFF
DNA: TGTGCCAGCAGCTCAGGGGGACAGGGCACCGGGGAGCTGTTTTTT

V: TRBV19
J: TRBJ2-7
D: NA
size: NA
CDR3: CASSIRTRYYEQYF
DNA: TGTGCCAGTAGTATCCGGACCCGCTACTACGAGCAGTACTTC

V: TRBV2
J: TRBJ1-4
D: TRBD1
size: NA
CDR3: CASTMLRQGIRNEKLFF
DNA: TGTGCCAGCACCATGCTTCGACAGGGAATACGGAATGAAAAACTGTTTTTT

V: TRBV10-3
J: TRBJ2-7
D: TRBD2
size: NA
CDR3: CAISDIWSGGSSYEQYF
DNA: TGTGCCATCAGTGATATTTGGTCCGGGGGGAGCTCCTACGAGCAGTACTTC

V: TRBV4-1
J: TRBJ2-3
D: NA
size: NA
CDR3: CASSQAPGTDTQYF
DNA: TGCGCCAGCAGCCAGGCTCCTGGCACAGATACGCAGTATTTT

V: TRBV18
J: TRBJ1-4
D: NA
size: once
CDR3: CASSPTFGGAGEKLFF
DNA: TGTGCCAGCTCACCTACGTTCGGGGGCGCAGGTGAAAAACTGTTTTTT

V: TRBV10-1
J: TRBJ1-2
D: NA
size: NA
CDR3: CASSESDRGNYGYTF
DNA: TGCGCCAGCAGTGAGTCTGACAGAGGAAACTATGGCTACACCTTC

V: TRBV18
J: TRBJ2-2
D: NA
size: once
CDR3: CASSPYSEVGELFF
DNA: TGTGCCAGCTCACCTTACAGTGAGGTCGGGGAGCTGTTTTTT

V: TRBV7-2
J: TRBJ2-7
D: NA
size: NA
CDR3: CASSRDRSYEQYF
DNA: TGTGCCAGCAGCCGTGACAGATCCTACGAGCAGTACTTC

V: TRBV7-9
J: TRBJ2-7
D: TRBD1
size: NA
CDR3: CASSSMMGDRVDEQYF
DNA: TGTGCCAGCAGCTCCATGATGGGGGACAGGGTCGACGAGCAGTACTTC

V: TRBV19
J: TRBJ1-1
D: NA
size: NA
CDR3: CASSRPGQNTEAFF
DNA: TGTGCCAGTAGTCGTCCAGGTCAGAACACTGAAGCTTTCTTT

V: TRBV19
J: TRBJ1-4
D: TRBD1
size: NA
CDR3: CASSIEGRGREKLFF
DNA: TGTGCCAGTAGTATAGAGGGCAGGGGGCGCGAAAAACTGTTTTTT

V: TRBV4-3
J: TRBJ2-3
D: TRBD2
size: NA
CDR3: CASSRLLGTSEPDTQYF
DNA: TGCGCCAGCAGCCGCCTTTTAGGGACTAGCGAACCAGATACGCAGTATTTT

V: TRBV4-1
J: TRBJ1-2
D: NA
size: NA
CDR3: CASSQGEGLNFYGYTF
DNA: TGCGCCAGCAGCCAAGGAGAGGGGTTAAATTTCTATGGCTACACCTTC

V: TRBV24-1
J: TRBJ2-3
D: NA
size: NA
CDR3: CATSDVGTDTQYF
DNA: TGTGCCACCAGTGATGTAGGGACAGATACGCAGTATTTT

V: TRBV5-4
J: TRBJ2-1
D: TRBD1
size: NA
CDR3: CASSSSSVRQGFDEQFF
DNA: TGTGCCAGCAGCTCATCCTCGGTGAGACAGGGTTTCGATGAGCAGTTCTTC

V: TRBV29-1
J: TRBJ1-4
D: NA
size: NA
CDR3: CSVGRLDEKLFF
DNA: TGCAGCGTTGGACGGCTAGATGAAAAACTGTTTTTT

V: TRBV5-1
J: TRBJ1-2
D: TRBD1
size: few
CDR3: CASSLGTGGAYGYTF
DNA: TGCGCCAGCAGCTTGGGGACAGGGGGTGCCTATGGCTACACCTTC

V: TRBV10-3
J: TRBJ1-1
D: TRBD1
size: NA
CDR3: CAIRGTEKHTEAFF
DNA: TGTGCCATCAGGGGGACAGAAAAACACACTGAAGCTTTCTTT

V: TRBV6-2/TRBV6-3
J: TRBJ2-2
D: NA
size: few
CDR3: CASSLPRGFPGELFF
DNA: TGTGCCAGCAGCCTGCCTAGGGGATTCCCCGGGGAGCTGTTTTTT

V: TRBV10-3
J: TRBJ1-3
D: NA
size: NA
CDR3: CATRKKRLLALGGNTIYF
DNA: TGTGCCACCCGGAAGAAAAGACTTCTGGCCCTGGGGGGAAACACCATATATTTT

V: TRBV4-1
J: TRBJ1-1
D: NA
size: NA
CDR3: CASSQGRPRNTEAFF
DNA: TGCGCCAGCAGCCAAGGACGGCCGAGGAACACTGAAGCTTTCTTT

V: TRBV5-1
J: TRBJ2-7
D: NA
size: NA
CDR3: CASSWPGGEKQYF
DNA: TGCGCCAGCAGCTGGCCCGGGGGAGAGAAGCAGTACTTC

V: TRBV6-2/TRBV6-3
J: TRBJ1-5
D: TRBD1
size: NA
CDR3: CASSDTGEHRGHQPQHF
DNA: TGTGCCAGCAGTGACACCGGAGAGCACAGGGGGCACCAGCCCCAGCATTTT

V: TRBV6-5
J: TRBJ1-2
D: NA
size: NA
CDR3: CASSYGQHYGYTF
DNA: TGTGCCAGCAGTTACGGACAGCACTATGGCTACACCTTC

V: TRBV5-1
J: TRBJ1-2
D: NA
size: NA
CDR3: CASSQDGNYGYTF
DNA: TGCGCCAGCAGCCAGGACGGAAACTATGGCTACACCTTC

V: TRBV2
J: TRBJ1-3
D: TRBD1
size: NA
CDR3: CASSDRQGIGNTIYF
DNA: TGTGCCAGCAGTGACCGACAGGGGATAGGAAACACCATATATTTT

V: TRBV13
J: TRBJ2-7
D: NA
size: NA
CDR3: CASSFGNSYEQYF
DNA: TGTGCCAGCAGCTTCGGTAACTCCTACGAGCAGTACTTC

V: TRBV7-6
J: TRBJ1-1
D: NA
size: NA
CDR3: CASSLAEVQNTEAFF
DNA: TGTGCCAGCAGCTTAGCGGAAGTTCAGAACACTGAAGCTTTCTTT

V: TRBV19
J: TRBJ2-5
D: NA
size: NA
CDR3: CASSITVQETQYF
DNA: TGTGCCAGTAGTATAACTGTTCAAGAGACCCAGTACTTC

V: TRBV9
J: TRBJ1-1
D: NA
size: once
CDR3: CASSVLSVGMNTEAFF
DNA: TGTGCCAGCAGCGTATTATCCGTAGGAATGAACACTGAAGCTTTCTTT

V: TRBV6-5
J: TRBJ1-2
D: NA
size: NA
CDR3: CASWVGSSGGYTF
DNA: TGTGCCAGTTGGGTCGGGAGTTCCGGTGGCTACACCTTC

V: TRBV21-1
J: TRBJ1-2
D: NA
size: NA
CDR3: CASSKGGRICGRLNYGYTF
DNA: TGTGCCAGCAGCAAGGGTGGTCGGATTTGCGGACGCCTTAACTATGGCTACACCTTC

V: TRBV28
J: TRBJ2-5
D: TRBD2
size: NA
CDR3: CASSSPGLAAQETQYF
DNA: TGTGCCAGCAGCTCCCCGGGACTAGCGGCCCAAGAGACCCAGTACTTC

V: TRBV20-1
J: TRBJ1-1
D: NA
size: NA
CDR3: CSAGLDTEAFF
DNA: TGCAGTGCTGGATTAGACACTGAAGCTTTCTTT

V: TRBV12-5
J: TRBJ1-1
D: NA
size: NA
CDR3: CASGSGESGTEAFF
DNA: TGTGCTAGTGGGTCAGGGGAGTCGGGCACTGAAGCTTTCTTT